The present T cell receptor (beta chain) was sequenced within a study of shared T cell receptors in the human thymus (dated by TCRdb to about 2021). For the study in its entirety: The study examined how the human thymus generates shared, self-reactive T-cell receptor alpha chains.

Trimming costs V 2 bases and J 4 bases, and their ends lie 13 bases apart. The CDR3 has 15 amino acids, counting the end cysteine and phenylalanine. This entry keeps only the CDR3 DNA: 45 bases, framed from base 1. CDR1 and CDR2, looked up from the germline V gene, are SGDLS and YYNGEE. Libraries were constructed by the immunoSEQ multiplex PCR assay. TCRdb took over this immuneACCESS table, retaining in-frame rearrangements with V and J assigned. Such tables are incomplete; in checked studies, under half of the missing clones stem from an unresolved V gene, and the remainder is unexplained. The sample includes about 380,000 clones, with 95% observed a single time. Jointly, the top ten make up 0.02% of the sample. A word on this clone: Its cognate antigen has yet to be identified. No much larger clonotype is one base removed from it; base qualities were not supplied.

The sample comprised thymocytes. The receptor's source is a human donor. Recombination connected TRBV9 to TRBJ1-5; perhaps TRBD1 is the D gene, with 6 bases matching. The DNA is TGTGCCAGCAGCGTCGGTTGGGGGGCGAATCAGCCCCAGCATTTT. This encodes CASSVGWGANQPQHF.